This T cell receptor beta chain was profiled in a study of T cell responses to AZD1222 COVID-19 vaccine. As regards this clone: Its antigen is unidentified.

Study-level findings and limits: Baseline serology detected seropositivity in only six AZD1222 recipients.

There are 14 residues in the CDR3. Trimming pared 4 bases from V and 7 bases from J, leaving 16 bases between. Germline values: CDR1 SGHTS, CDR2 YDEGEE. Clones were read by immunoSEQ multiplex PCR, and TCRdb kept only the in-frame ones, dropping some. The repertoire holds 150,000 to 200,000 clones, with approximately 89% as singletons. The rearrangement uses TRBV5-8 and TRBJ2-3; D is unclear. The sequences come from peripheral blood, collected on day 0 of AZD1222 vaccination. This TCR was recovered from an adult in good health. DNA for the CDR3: TGTGCCAGCAGCCGGCGCCAAGGAACACATACGCAGTATTTT. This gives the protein CASSRRQGTHTQYF. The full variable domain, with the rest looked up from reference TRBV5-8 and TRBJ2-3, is EAGVTQSPTHLIKTRGQQATLRCSPISGHTSVYWYQQALGLGLQFLLWYDEGEERNRGNFPPRFSGRQFPNYSSELNVNALELEDSALYLCASSRRQGTHTQYFGPGTRLTVL.